This TCR beta chain is from a study of shared T cell receptors in the human thymus. Germline V gene sequence: CDR1 MGHRA, CDR2 YSYEKL. The CDR3 runs to 17 residues. Sequencing was performed with immunoSEQ multiplex PCR; in TCRdb, only in-frame clones are kept and a portion is missing. This table holds about 660,000 clones, 70% to 90% found once. Another study also made use of these data, one on human thymus T cells.

This sequence was found in a boy under two years old with a congenital heart defect. The sample consisted of thymocytes. This chain connects TRBV4-1 to TRBJ2-5, with 10 bases matching TRBD2. The J call may be incorrect, as the DNA end agrees better with TRBJ2-7. Here the CDR3 reads CASSQLQISGRAAEQYF. CDR3 DNA sequence: TGCGCCAGCAGCCAACTTCAGATCAGCGGGAGGGCCGCCGAGCAGTACTTC.